This TCR beta chain was obtained from a study of blood T cell repertoires in COVID-19. Whole-study context: Some COVID-19 samples were acute and others convalescent; all came from the United States, Italy and Spain. In each case, the material was cDNA or gDNA derived from T cells, B-cell-depleted T cells, or PBMCs.

Followed over time, Seattle patients had been enrolled while infection was active. Original handling: The assay estimated nucleated cells by amplifying reference gene primers. Produced via immunoSEQ multiplex PCR; TCRdb's table is partial and in-frame only. The V and J calls and the clone size are those of that table, but D and trimming were determined from the DNA. The table has about 260,000 clones, 75% to 95% seen once. CDR3 length: 14 residues. Per germline, CDR1 SGHRS and CDR2 YFSETQ. V was shortened by 4 bases and J by 10 bases, with 15 bases between the two germline ends. The sequencing sample was made of peripheral blood. J is TRBJ1-6 and V is TRBV5-1, with D hard to call. The TCR originated in a person in their late teens or twenties with COVID-19, enrolled during active disease. The DNA of the CDR3 is TGCGCCAGCAGCACGGGGAACCTCGGCTCACCCCTCCACTTT. It translates to CASSTGNLGSPLHF.